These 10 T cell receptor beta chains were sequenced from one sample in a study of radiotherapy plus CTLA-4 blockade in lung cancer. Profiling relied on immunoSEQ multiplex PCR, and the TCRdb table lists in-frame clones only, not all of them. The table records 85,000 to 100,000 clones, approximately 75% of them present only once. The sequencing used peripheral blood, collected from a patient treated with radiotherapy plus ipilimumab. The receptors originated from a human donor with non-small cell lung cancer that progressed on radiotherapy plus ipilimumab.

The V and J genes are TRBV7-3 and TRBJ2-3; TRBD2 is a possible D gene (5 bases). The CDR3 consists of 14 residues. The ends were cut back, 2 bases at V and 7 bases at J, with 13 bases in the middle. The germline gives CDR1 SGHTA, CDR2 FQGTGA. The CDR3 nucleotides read TGTGCCAGCAGCTTAGCCCGGGATTCTTATACGCAGTATTTT. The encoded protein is CASSLARDSYTQYF.

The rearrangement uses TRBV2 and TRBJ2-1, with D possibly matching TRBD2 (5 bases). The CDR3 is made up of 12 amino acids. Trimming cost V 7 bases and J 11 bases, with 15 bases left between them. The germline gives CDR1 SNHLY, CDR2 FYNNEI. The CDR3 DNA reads TGTGCCAGCAACCCCGGAGGTACCCAGCAGTTCTTC. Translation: CASNPGGTQQFF.

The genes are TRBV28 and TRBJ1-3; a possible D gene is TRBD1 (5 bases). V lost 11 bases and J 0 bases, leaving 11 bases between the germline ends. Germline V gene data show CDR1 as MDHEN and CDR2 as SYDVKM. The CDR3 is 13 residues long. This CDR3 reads CAVLQDSGNTIYF. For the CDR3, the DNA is TGTGCCGTTTTACAGGACTCTGGAAACACCATATATTTT.

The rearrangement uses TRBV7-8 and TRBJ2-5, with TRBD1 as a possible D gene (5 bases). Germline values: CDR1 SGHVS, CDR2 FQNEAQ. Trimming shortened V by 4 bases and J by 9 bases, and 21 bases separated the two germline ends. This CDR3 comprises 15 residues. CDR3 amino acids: CASSSYLGRTEAQYF. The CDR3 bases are TGTGCCAGCAGCTCTTACCTGGGGCGAACTGAGGCCCAGTACTTC.

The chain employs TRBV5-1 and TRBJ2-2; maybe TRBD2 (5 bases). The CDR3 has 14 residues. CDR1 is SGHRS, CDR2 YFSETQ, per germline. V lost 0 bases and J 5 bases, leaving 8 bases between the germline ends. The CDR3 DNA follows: TGCGCCAGCAGCTTGGCCGAGGGAACCGGGGAGCTGTTTTTT. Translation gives CASSLAEGTGELFF.

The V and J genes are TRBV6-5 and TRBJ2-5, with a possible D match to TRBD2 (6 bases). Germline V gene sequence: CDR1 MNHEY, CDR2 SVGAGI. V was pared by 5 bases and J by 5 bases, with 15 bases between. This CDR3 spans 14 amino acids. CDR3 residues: CASSEGLSYETQYF. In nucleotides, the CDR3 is TGTGCCAGCAGTGAGGGACTGAGCTATGAGACCCAGTACTTC.

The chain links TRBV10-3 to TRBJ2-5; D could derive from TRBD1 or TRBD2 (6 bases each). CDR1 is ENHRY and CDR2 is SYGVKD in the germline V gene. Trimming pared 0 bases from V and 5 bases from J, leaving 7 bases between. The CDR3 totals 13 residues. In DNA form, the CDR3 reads TGTGCCATCAGTGAGTCAGGGGGGGAGACCCAGTACTTC. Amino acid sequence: CAISESGGETQYF.

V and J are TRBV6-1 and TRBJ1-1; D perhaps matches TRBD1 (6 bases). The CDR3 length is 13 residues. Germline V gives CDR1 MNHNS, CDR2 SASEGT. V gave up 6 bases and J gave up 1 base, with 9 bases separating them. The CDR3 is CASSETGNTEAFF. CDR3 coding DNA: TGTGCCAGCAGCGAGACAGGGAACACTGAAGCTTTCTTT.

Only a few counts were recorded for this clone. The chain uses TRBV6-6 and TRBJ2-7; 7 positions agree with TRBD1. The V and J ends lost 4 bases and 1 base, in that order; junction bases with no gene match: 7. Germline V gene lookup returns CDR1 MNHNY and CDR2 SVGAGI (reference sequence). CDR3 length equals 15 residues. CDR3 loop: CASSFTTGPSYEQYF. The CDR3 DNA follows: TGTGCCAGCAGTTTCACGACAGGGCCGTCCTACGAGCAGTACTTC.

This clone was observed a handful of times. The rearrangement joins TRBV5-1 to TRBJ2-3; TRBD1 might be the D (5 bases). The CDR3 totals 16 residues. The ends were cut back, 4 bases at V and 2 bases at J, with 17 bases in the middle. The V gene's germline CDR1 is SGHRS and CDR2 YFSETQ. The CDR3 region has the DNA TGCGCCAGCAGCCCAGTCGGCGTAGGGGCCACAGATACGCAGTATTTT. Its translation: CASSPVGVGATDTQYF.